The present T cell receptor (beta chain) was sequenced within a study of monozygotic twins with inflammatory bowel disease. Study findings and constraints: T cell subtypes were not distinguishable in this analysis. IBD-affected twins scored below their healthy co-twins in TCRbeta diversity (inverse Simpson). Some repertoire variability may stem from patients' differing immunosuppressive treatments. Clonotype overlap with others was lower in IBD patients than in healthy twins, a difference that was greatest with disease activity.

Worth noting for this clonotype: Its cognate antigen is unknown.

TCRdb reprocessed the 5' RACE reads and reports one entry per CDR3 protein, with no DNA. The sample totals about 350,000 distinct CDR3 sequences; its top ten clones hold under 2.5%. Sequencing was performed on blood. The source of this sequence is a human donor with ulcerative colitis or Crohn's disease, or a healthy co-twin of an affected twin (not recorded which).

The chain's CDR3 is CASSQEPLANVLTF. This chain uses TRBV4-3 with TRBJ2-6. This CDR3 has 14 amino acids. Germline CDR1 is LGHNA and CDR2 is YSLEER.